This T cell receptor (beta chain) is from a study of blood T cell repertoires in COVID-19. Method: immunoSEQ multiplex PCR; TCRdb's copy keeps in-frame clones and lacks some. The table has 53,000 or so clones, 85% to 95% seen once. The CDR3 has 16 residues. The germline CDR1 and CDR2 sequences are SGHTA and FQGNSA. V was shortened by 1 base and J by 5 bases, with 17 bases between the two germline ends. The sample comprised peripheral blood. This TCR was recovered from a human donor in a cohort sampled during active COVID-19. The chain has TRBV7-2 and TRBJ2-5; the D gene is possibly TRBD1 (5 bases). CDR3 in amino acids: CASSLGSVNKGETQYF. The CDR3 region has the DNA TGTGCCAGCAGCTTAGGTTCGGTCAATAAGGGGGAGACCCAGTACTTC.